The rows below give T cell receptor beta chains drawn from one sample of a study of T cells in tuberculosis. The assay was immunoSEQ multiplex PCR, and TCRdb's table has in-frame clones only and misses some. The sample lists roughly 59,000 clones, 80% to 85% occurring once. Sequenced sample: CD1b-GMM tetramer-negative cells sorted from PBMCs. The receptors stem from an adult woman with latent tuberculosis. The conserved cysteine and the conserved F or W are not part of the CDR3 here.

V	CDR3
TRBV18	ASSNRGALANTGELF
TRBV9	ASGTVPTGELF
TRBV28	ASRARDRTLQTNEKLF
TRBV7-9	ASSLGTTQETQY
TRBV4-2	ASSLAGQEFDEQY
TRBV19	ASNQERNTIY
TRBV7-9	ASSSTRNIGRGYT
TRBV30	AWPCSSYNSPLH
TRBV7-9	ASSLGYGGGASNGYT
TRBV6-1	ASTLFSGTYEQY
TRBV23-1	ASSQSLGLDTQY
TRBV5-6	ASSPITVHTEAF
TRBV29-1	SVLAGGGSNTGELF
TRBV5-1	ASNIAEGRVTEAF
TRBV6-6	ASSGGAGNEQF
TRBV11-2	ASSLERVNEQF
TRBV7-8	ASSQGWSSSSSYEQY
TRBV5-1	ASSFGSGRETQY
TRBV19	ASSKAGTPREQY
TRBV5-1	ASSGTGNEKLF
TRBV19	ASSTGGEGTDTQY
TRBV19	ASSIVHSSSSSYEQY
TRBV11-2	ASRFGKPGQQSYEQY
TRBV5-1	ASSPTGPPNYGYT
TRBV7-9	ASSHSGGTSGYEQY
TRBV4-2	ASSQSLAGGIYEQY
TRBV29-1	SVEVGGRGKLF
TRBV5-6	ASKGTGTGRYGYT
TRBV19	ASSIRFQGRAEAF
TRBV7-9	ASSLEGGMRPQH
TRBV18	ASSPLLTDTQY